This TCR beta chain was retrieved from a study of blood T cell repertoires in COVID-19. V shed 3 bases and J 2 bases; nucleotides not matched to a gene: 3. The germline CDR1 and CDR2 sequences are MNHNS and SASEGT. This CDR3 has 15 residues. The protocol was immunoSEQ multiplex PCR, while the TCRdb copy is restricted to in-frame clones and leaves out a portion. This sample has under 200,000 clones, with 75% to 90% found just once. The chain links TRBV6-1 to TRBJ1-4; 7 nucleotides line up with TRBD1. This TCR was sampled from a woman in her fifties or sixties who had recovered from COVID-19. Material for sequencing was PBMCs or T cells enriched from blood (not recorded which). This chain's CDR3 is CASSDRQGTNEKLFF. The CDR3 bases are TGTGCCAGCAGTGATCGACAGGGCACTAATGAAAAACTGTTTTTT.